The clone carrying this T cell receptor (beta chain) has just a few counts. The target antigen is unknown. Looked up from germline, CDR1 is SEHNR and CDR2 is FQNEAQ (reference sequence). This CDR3 spans 15 amino acids. Trimming shortened V by 2 bases and J by 2 bases, and 10 bases separated the two germline ends. This sample's TCRbeta library carried unique molecular identifier barcodes. TCRdb re-called the PCR reads through MiXCR, storing one row per CDR3 protein. The top ten hold about 2% of the sample, which has about 590,000 distinct CDR3 sequences, approximately 12% seen once. This entry belongs to a study of T-cell reconstitution after alpha-beta-depleted transplantation in children. Study findings and constraints: By about two months after transplant, alpha-beta T cells reportedly arose from several hundred graft clones that had expanded. By one year post-transplant, T-cell counts and diversity largely arose from T cells that were newly produced.

The sequencing here drew on PBMCs, mostly from graft donor cells, taken 360 days after TCRalphabeta/CD19-depleted stem cell transplant. The TCR was taken from a male patient younger than 18 who had a stem cell transplant for acute myeloid leukemia, so the T cells may come from the graft donor. The J gene is TRBJ2-4, the V gene TRBV7-9; D not resolved. CDR3 bases: TGTGCCAGCAGCTTAAATTTGGGGACCAAAAACATTCAGTACTTC. It codes for CASSLNLGTKNIQYF.